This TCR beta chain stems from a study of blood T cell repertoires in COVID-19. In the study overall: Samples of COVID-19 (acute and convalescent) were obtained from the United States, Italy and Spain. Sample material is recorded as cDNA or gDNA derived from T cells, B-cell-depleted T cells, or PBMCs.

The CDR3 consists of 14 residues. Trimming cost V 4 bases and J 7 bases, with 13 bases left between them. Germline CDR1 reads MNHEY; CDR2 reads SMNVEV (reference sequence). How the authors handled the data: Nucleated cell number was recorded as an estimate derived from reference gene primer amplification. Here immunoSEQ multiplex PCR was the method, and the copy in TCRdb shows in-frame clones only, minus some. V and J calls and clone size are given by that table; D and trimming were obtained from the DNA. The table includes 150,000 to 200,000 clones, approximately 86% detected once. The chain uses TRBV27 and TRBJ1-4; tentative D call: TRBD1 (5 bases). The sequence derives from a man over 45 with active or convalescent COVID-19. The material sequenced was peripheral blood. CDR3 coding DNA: TGTGCCAGCAGTTCCAGGGAGGTTCCTGAAAAACTGTTTTTT. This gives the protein CASSSREVPEKLFF.